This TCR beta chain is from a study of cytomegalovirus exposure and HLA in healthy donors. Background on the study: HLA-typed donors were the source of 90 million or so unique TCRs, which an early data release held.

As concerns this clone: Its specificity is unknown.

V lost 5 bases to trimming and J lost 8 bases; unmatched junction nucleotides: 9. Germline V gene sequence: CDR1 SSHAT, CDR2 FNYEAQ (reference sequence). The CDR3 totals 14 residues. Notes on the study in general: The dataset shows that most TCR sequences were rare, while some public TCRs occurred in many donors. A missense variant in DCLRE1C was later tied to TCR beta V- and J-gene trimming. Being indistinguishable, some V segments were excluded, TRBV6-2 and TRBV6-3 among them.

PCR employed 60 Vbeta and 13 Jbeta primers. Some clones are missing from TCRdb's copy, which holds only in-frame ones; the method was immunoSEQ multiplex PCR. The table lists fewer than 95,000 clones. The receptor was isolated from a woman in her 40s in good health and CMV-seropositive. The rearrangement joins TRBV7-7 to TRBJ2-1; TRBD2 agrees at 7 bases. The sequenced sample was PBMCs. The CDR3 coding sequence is TGTGCCAGCAGCGCCGGGGGGAGGGGCGATGAGCAGTTCTTC. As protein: CASSAGGRGDEQFF.